These T cell receptor beta chains were read from a single sample in a study of CD8+ T cells in alopecia areata. Profiling relied on immunoSEQ multiplex PCR, and the TCRdb table lists in-frame clones only, not all of them. Among a few hundred thousand clones listed, roughly 69% were seen once. The sample consisted of CD4+ T cells sorted from blood, taken at week 0. These receptors all stem from a human donor with alopecia areata. The CDR3 runs from the conserved cysteine through the conserved F or W. A D gene is named only where the DNA matches it firmly. The size field is filled for only some rows; it gives once, few, many or a size class.

J gene | D gene | V gene | clone size | CDR3 DNA | CDR3 protein
TRBJ1-3 | - | TRBV9 | - | TGTGCCAGCAGCCCTAGAGAGGCGAGCTCTGGAAACACCATATATTTT | CASSPREASSGNTIYF
TRBJ1-1 | - | TRBV29-1 | - | TGCAGCGTCGCAGGCTTGGGAGACACTGAAGCTTTCTTT | CSVAGLGDTEAFF
TRBJ2-7 | - | TRBV9 | - | TGTGCCAGCAGCGTCGGGACTTCCCCCAGCTCCTACGAGCAGTACTTC | CASSVGTSPSSYEQYF
TRBJ2-2 | TRBD1 | TRBV7-2 | few | TGTGCCAGCAGTTCGACAGGGTACGCCGGGGAGCTGTTTTTT | CASSSTGYAGELFF
TRBJ2-7 | - | TRBV15 | - | TGTGCCACCAGCAGAGACGGACGTCACTACGAGCAGTACTTC | CATSRDGRHYEQYF
TRBJ2-1 | TRBD1 | TRBV2 | - | TGTGCCAGCAGTGAACCCGGACAGGTTGGCTACAATGAGCAGTTCTTC | CASSEPGQVGYNEQFF
TRBJ1-6 | - | TRBV5-1 | - | TGCGCCAGCAGCAAGGACAGATGGACCTATAATTCACCCCTCCACTTT | CASSKDRWTYNSPLHF
TRBJ2-2 | - | TRBV6-5 | - | TGTGCCAGCAGTTACTCTTCTCTTACGAACACCGGGGAGCTGTTTTTT | CASSYSSLTNTGELFF
TRBJ2-5 | TRBD2 | TRBV4-1 | - | TGCGCCAGCAGCCCGCGGAGGGGCGGGGGGGCCGGAGAGACCCAGTACTTC | CASSPRRGGGAGETQYF
TRBJ2-1 | TRBD2 | TRBV6-5 | - | TGTGCCAGTAGACTAGCGGCCTTTAATGAGCAGTTCTTC | CASRLAAFNEQFF
TRBJ2-2 | - | TRBV7-9 | - | TGTGCCAGCAGTCAGTACACCGGGGAGCTGTTTTTT | CASSQYTGELFF
TRBJ2-7 | - | TRBV7-2 | few | TGTGCCAGCAGCTCTGCCTACGAGCAGTACTTC | CASSSAYEQYF
TRBJ1-1 | - | TRBV29-1 | - | TGCAGCGTTAGCGGAAAAACTGAAGCTTTCTTT | CSVSGKTEAFF
TRBJ1-5 | - | TRBV30 | - | TGTGCCTGGAGTGTACAGGAGAATCAGCCCCAGCATTTT | CAWSVQENQPQHF
TRBJ2-3 | TRBD1 | TRBV30 | once | TGTGCCTGGAGTTCAACAGGGGGTCCAGATACGCAGTATTTT | CAWSSTGGPDTQYF
TRBJ1-2 | - | TRBV30 | - | TGTGCCTGGAGTGTACCATGGGGAGGAGGATATGGCTACACCTTC | CAWSVPWGGGYGYTF
TRBJ2-7 | - | TRBV30 | - | TGTGCCTGGAGTCCCTTCACCTACGAGCAGTACTTC | CAWSPFTYEQYF
TRBJ2-2 | - | TRBV29-1 | - | TGCAGCGTTGTTGATGTGAGCACCGGGGAGCTGTTTTTT | CSVVDVSTGELFF
TRBJ2-5 | - | TRBV29-1 | - | TGCAGCGTTGGGGAAGAGACCCAGTACTTC | CSVGEETQYF
TRBJ1-4 | - | TRBV25-1 | - | TGTGCCAGCAGTGATATGGGACGGCTTAATGAAAAACTGTTTTTT | CASSDMGRLNEKLFF
TRBJ1-2 | - | TRBV4-2 | - | TGTGCCAGCAGCCAAGGGGTTCTTGAGGGCTACACCTTC | CASSQGVLEGYTF
TRBJ2-2 | - | TRBV18 | - | TGTGCCAGCTCGTCAGGGATGAACACCGGGGAGCTGTTTTTT | CASSSGMNTGELFF
TRBJ2-5 | - | TRBV7-6 | - | TGTGCCAGCAGCCCCCGATTGGGAGAGACCCAGTACTTC | CASSPRLGETQYF
TRBJ1-5 | - | TRBV10-3 | - | TGTGCCCCAACCGAGGGGGATTCGAGCAATCAGCCCCAGCATTTT | CAPTEGDSSNQPQHF
TRBJ1-4 | - | TRBV25-1 | - | TGTGCCAGCAGCCAAGCAGGGGCTCGGGGTGAAAAACTGTTTTTT | CASSQAGARGEKLFF
TRBJ2-3 | - | TRBV7-2 | - | TGTGCCAGCAGCTTAGACCCAGTCACAGATACGCAGTATTTT | CASSLDPVTDTQYF
TRBJ2-3 | - | TRBV12-5 | - | TGTGCTAGTGGTTTGAGTCAGACGAGAGATACGCAGTATTTT | CASGLSQTRDTQYF
TRBJ2-1 | - | TRBV11-2 | once | TGTGCCAGCAGCTTAGCACTGTCCCTAGCAAACAGGCAGTTCTTC | CASSLALSLANRQFF
TRBJ1-5 | TRBD1 | TRBV6-5 | - | TGTGCCAGCAGTTCCGGACAGGGACAGTGGCAGCCCCAGCATTTT | CASSSGQGQWQPQHF
TRBJ1-5 | - | TRBV12-5 | - | TGTGCTAGTGGTCGGCCCCCCGGCAATCAGCCCCAGCATTTT | CASGRPPGNQPQHF
TRBJ1-1 | - | TRBV30 | - | TGTGCCTGGAGCCCCAGGAACACTGAAGCTTTCTTT | CAWSPRNTEAFF
TRBJ1-1 | TRBD1 | TRBV5-1 | - | TGCGCCAGCAGCCGGGACTTGACAGGGGGCACTGAAGCTTTCTTT | CASSRDLTGGTEAFF
TRBJ2-2 | - | TRBV30 | - | TGTGCCTGGAGTGTTAACACCGGGGAGCTGTTTTTT | CAWSVNTGELFF
TRBJ2-1 | - | TRBV4-3 | - | TGCGCCAGCAGCCAAGTACAATCTACTAGGACAGTCTTC | CASSQVQSTRTVF
TRBJ1-2 | - | TRBV5-1 | - | TGCGCCAGCAGCCCTCGGGCCTTTGCATATGGCTACACCTTC | CASSPRAFAYGYTF
TRBJ2-6 | - | TRBV5-1 | - | TGCGCCAGCAGCTTGGAAGAAGGGGCCAACGTCCTGACTTTC | CASSLEEGANVLTF
TRBJ2-2 | - | TRBV7-3 | few | TGTGCCAGCAGCCCCAGCAGGGACTCCCCTGACGGGGAGCTGTTTTTT | CASSPSRDSPDGELFF
TRBJ1-2 | - | TRBV27 | few | TGTGCCAGCAGTTTATCGGGTCTTCGGGGCTACACCTTC | CASSLSGLRGYTF
TRBJ1-6 | TRBD1 | TRBV7-2 | - | TGTGCCAGCAGCCAGGGGGGTAGTTCACCCCTCCACTTT | CASSQGGSSPLHF
TRBJ2-3 | - | TRBV30 | once | TGTGCCTGGAGAAGGATCGGGTACCAAATCACAGATACGCAGTATTTT | CAWRRIGYQITDTQYF
TRBJ2-2 | - | TRBV9 | - | TGTGCCAGCAGCGTGGGACATCTGAACACCGGGGAGCTGTTTTTT | CASSVGHLNTGELFF
TRBJ2-2 | - | TRBV29-1 | - | TGCAGCGTTGGTAGGGCGGCCGGGGAGCTGTTTTTT | CSVGRAAGELFF
TRBJ2-7 | TRBD1 | TRBV6-5 | - | TGTGCCAGCAGTCAGGACAGGAGCTCCTACGAGCAGTACTTC | CASSQDRSSYEQYF
TRBJ1-1 | TRBD1 | TRBV19 | - | TGTGCCAGTAGTATATGGACAGGAGACACTGAAGCTTTCTTT | CASSIWTGDTEAFF
TRBJ2-1 | - | TRBV29-1 | - | TGCAGCGCCATCTGGGTTGAGCAGTTCTTC | CSAIWVEQFF
TRBJ2-7 | TRBD1 | TRBV7-2 | - | TGTGCCAGCAGCTTTATGACAGGGGTTACCTACGAGCAGTACTTC | CASSFMTGVTYEQYF
TRBJ1-3 | - | TRBV29-1 | - | TGCAGCGCCCGATTCCGGGAAAACACCATATATTTT | CSARFRENTIYF